One sample yielded the 10 T cell receptor beta chains listed below, sequenced in a study of beta chain features in type 1 diabetes. Expressed TCRB transcripts were sequenced after all isolated RNA was converted to cDNA. Sequencing was performed with immunoSEQ multiplex PCR; in TCRdb, only in-frame clones are kept and a portion is missing. The sample yields about 650,000 clones, around 11% seen once. These TCRs' antigens remain unknown. Whole-study results and caveats: People with Type 1 diabetes carried modestly yet significantly shorter TCRB CDR3s in all four CD4+ subsets.

The sample comprised naive CD4+ T cells from blood. These receptors came from a man aged 25 to 40 with type 1 diabetes.

The CDR3 loop reads CASSSSFGQQETQYF. The CDR3 DNA follows: TGTGCCAGCAGTTCCTCCTTCGGACAACAAGAGACCCAGTACTTC. The chain has TRBV6-5 and TRBJ2-5; maybe TRBD1 (5 bases). The V gene lost 4 bases and the J gene lost 2 bases, with 14 bases spanning the gap. Germline V gene data show CDR1 as MNHEY and CDR2 as SVGAGI. The CDR3 runs 15 residues.

This clone has only a few counts. V usage is TRBV25-1 and J usage is TRBJ1-1; D uncertain. CDR3 length: 13 residues. Trimming left V 11 bases short and J 0 bases short, with 13 bases between. The germline gives CDR1 MGHDK, CDR2 SYGVNS. CDR3 in amino acids: CASFGDMNTEAFF. The CDR3 bases are TGTGCCTCCTTCGGGGATATGAACACTGAAGCTTTCTTT.

J is TRBJ2-5 and V is TRBV14, with TRBD2 identical over 7 bases. This CDR3 has 15 residues. Trimming removed 1 base from V and 1 base from J; junction bases left unmatched: 3. In germline, CDR1 is SGHDN, CDR2 FVKESK. The CDR3 region is CASSQASGFQETQYF. The CDR3 DNA reads as TGTGCCAGCAGCCAAGCTAGCGGATTCCAAGAGACCCAGTACTTC. Full variable domain (rest looked up from reference TRBV14 and TRBJ2-5): EAGVTQFPSHSVIEKGQTVTLRCDPISGHDNLYWYRRVMGKEIKFLLHFVKESKQDESGMPNNRFLAERTGGTYSTLKVQPAELEDSGVYFCASSQASGFQETQYFGPGTRLLVL.

Only a few counts were recorded for this clone. V is TRBV30 and J is TRBJ2-5; D possibly corresponds to TRBD2 (5 bases). This CDR3 is built from 14 residues. Germline values: CDR1 GTSNPN, CDR2 SVGIG (reference sequence). V was pared by 3 bases and J by 3 bases, with 14 bases between. The chain's CDR3 is CAWSRAPREETQYF. DNA of the CDR3: TGTGCCTGGAGCCGGGCCCCGAGGGAAGAGACCCAGTACTTC.

This clone was observed a few times. V is TRBV7-9 and J is TRBJ2-3, with 11 nucleotides matching TRBD2. Trimming cost V 4 bases and J 2 bases; bases outside gene matches: 8. CDR3 size: 17 residues. Germline CDR1 reads SEHNR; CDR2 reads FQNEAQ (reference sequence). The CDR3 DNA is TGTGCCAGCAGCTATGCCGGGACTAGCGGAATCACAGATACGCAGTATTTT. Its translation: CASSYAGTSGITDTQYF.

The chain is built from TRBV19 and TRBJ1-4; TRBD1 matches at 7 bases. The length of the CDR3 is 15 residues. From germline, CDR1 is LNHDA and CDR2 SQIVND (reference sequence). V shed 4 bases and J 3 bases; nucleotides not matched to a gene: 5. The CDR3 DNA follows: TGTGCCAGTAGTAGCACAGGGGAATCTAATGAAAAACTGTTTTTT. This encodes CASSSTGESNEKLFF.

This chain joins TRBV30 and TRBJ2-3; 10 bases match TRBD2. V lost 0 bases and J lost 4; bases outside the gene matches: 7. This CDR3 is built from 16 residues. In germline, CDR1 is GTSNPN, CDR2 SVGIG (reference sequence). As DNA, the CDR3 is TGTGCCTGGAGTGTACAAAGCGGGGGGGCCCCAGATACGCAGTATTTT. This sequence encodes CAWSVQSGGAPDTQYF.

The sample holds a few counts of this clone. The CDR3 DNA sequence: TGTGCCTGGAGTGTAACCGGGTTTTACGAGCAGTACTTC. Protein sequence: CAWSVTGFYEQYF. The chain employs TRBV30 and TRBJ2-7, with unresolved D. The V gene's germline CDR1 is GTSNPN and CDR2 SVGIG (reference sequence). This CDR3 contains 13 residues. Trimming left V 0 bases short and J 4 bases short, with 10 bases between.

The chain uses TRBV5-1 and TRBJ2-5, with D perhaps being TRBD1 or TRBD2 (5 bases each). Trimming took off 3 bases at V and 5 bases at J, with 14 bases between the two ends. CDR1 is SGHRS and CDR2 is YFSETQ in the germline V gene. The CDR3 has 14 residues. The CDR3 sequence: CASSSGRSGETQYF. The CDR3 nucleotides are TGCGCCAGCAGCTCGGGACGGTCGGGGGAGACCCAGTACTTC.

The chain employs TRBV7-2 and TRBJ2-5, with D possibly being TRBD1 (6 bases). CDR3 length: 15 residues. Trimming cost V 5 bases and J 9 bases, with 22 bases left between them. Per germline, CDR1 SGHTA and CDR2 FQGNSA. The CDR3 reads CASSDLGAAPEAQYF. CDR3 bases: TGTGCCAGCAGCGACCTGGGGGCGGCCCCCGAGGCCCAGTACTTC.